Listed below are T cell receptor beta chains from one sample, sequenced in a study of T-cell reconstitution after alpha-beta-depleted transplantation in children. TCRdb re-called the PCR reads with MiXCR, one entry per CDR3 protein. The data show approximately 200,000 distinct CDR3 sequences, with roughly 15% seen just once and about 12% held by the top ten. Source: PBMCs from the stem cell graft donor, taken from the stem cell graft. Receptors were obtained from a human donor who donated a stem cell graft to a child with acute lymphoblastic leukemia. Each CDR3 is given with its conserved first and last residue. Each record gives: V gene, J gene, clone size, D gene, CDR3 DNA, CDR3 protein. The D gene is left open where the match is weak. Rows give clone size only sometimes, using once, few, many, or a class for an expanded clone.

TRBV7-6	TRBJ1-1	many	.	TGTGCCAGCAGCTCCCAGCGGGGATCGAGAACTGAAGCTTTCTTT	CASSSQRGSRTEAFF
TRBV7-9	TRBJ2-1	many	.	TGTGCCAGCAGCCCCCTACTGGGGCAGGATACTGAGCAGTTCTTC	CASSPLLGQDTEQFF
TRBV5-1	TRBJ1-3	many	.	TGCGCCAGCAGCGGTGAGGGAAACACCATATATTTT	CASSGEGNTIYF
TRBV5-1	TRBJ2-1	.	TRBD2	TGCGCCAGCAGCTCGGATGAAGCGGGAGGGCCCACTGAGCAGTTCTTC	CASSSDEAGGPTEQFF
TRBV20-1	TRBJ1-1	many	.	TGCAGTGCTAGAGAGAGCAGGCTCACTGAAGCTTTCTTT	CSARESRLTEAFF
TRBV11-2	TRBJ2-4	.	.	TGTGCCAGCAGCTCCAAGGGGGGGGCTGACAAAAACATTCAGTACTTC	CASSSKGGADKNIQYF
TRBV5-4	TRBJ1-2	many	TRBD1	TGTGCCAGCAGCTCTCGGGACAGGGGAGGTGGTAACTATGGCTACACCTTC	CASSSRDRGGGNYGYTF
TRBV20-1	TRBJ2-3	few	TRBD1	TGCAGTGCCCTCAATCCGGGACAGGGGGGACATACGCAGTATTTT	CSALNPGQGGHTQYF
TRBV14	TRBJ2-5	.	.	TGTGCCAGCAGCCATGGGCGCGGGGAGACCCAGTACTTC	CASSHGRGETQYF
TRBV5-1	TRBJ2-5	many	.	TGCGCCAGCGGACCGGACGGGGAACAAGAGACCCAGTACTTC	CASGPDGEQETQYF
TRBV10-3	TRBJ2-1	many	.	TGTGCCATCAGTGAACTCCGAAACAATGAGCAGTTCTTC	CAISELRNNEQFF
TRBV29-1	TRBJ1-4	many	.	TGCAGCGCAGCCCAGGGCCCAGAAAAACTGTTTTTT	CSAAQGPEKLFF
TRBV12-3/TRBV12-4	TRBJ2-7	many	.	TGTGCCAGCAGTTCCATACTAGCACTCATATTCTACGAGCAGTACTTC	CASSSILALIFYEQYF
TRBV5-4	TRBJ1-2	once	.	TGTGCCAGCAGCCGACCGCTTCTTGCTAACTATGGCTACACCTTT	CASSRPLLANYGYTF
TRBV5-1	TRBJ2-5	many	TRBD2	TGCGCCAGCAGCACCTTAGCGGGAGGGCAAGAGACCCAGTACTTC	CASSTLAGGQETQYF
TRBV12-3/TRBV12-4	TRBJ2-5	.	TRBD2	TGTGCCAGCAGTCCGGCGGAGGGACTAGCAGGGGTGGACTTC	CASSPAEGLAGVDF
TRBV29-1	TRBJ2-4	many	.	TGCAGCGCGTCCCTGCCAGCCCCCGGGGAAAACATTCAGTACTTC	CSASLPAPGENIQYF
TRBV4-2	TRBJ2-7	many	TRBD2	TGTGCCAGCAGCCAAGATCGGACTAGCGGGTTTCTTGATTCCTACGAGCAGTACTTC	CASSQDRTSGFLDSYEQYF
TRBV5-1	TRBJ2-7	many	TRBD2	TGCGCCAGCAGCTCCCGGCGGGGGACGAAGCAGTACTTC	CASSSRRGTKQYF
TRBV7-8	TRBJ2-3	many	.	TGTGCCAGCAGCCTGGTATGGAGCACAGATACGCAGTATTTT	CASSLVWSTDTQYF
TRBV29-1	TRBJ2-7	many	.	TGCAGCGTTGAAGGGGCAGGGTACGAGCAGTACTTC	CSVEGAGYEQYF
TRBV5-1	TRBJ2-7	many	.	TGCGCCAGCAGCTTCGACAACTCCTACGAGCAGTACTTC	CASSFDNSYEQYF
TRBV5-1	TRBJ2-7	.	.	TGCGCCAGCAGCTTGGAAGGGGTAGCCTACGAGCAGTACTTC	CASSLEGVAYEQYF
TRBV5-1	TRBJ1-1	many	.	TGCGCCAGCAGCTTTACGCCGCAGACGAGAGCGTCCACTGAAGCTTTCTTT	CASSFTPQTRASTEAFF
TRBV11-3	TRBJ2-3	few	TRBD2	TGTGCCAGCAGCTTAAGGGCGGGAGTTTGGCAGTATTTT	CASSLRAGVWQYF
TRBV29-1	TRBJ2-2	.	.	TGCAGCGTTGAAGCACCGGGACGAGTGAACACCGGGGAGCTGTTTTTT	CSVEAPGRVNTGELFF
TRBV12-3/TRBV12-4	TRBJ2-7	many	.	TGTGCCAGCAGTTCCCAGGGAAACAACTACGAGCAGTACTTC	CASSSQGNNYEQYF
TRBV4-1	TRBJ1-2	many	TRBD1	TGCGCCAGCAGCCGGACAGGGTTAAACTATGGCTACACCTTC	CASSRTGLNYGYTF
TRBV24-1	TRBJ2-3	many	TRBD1	TGTGCCACCAGTGATCCAGGACAGGGACGCCTGGATACGCAGTATTTT	CATSDPGQGRLDTQYF
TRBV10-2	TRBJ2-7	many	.	TGCGCCAGCAAAAGATCGGAGGGGGGCGAGCAGTACTTC	CASKRSEGGEQYF
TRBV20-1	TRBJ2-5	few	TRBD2	TGCAGTGCTAGAGGGACCCCCTTCGCGGGAGGGCTCTCGTACCAAGAGACCCAGTACTTC	CSARGTPFAGGLSYQETQYF
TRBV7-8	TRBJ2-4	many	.	TGTGCCAGCAGCTGGGCGACAGGAGGAAACATTCAGTACTTC	CASSWATGGNIQYF
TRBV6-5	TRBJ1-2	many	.	TGTGCCAGCACCAGTGGATATGGCTACACCTTC	CASTSGYGYTF
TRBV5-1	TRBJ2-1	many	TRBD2	TGCGCCAGCACCGAAGCGGGAGGGCCCTACAATGAGCAGTTCTTC	CASTEAGGPYNEQFF
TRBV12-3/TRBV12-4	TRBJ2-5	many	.	TGTGCCAGCAGTTTATCCCCTCTCGGGGTCCAAGAGACCCAGTACTTC	CASSLSPLGVQETQYF
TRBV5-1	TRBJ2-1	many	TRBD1	TGCGCCAGCAGCTTGAACGGACAGGGCAGGAATGAGCAGTTCTTC	CASSLNGQGRNEQFF
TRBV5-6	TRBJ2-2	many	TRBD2	TGTGCCAGCAGCTTGGAGCTAGCGGGAGGTGCCGGGGAGCTGTTTTTT	CASSLELAGGAGELFF
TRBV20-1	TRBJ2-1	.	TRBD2	TGCAGTGCTAGAGCCGCTAGCGGGAGGGGTTACAATGAGCAGTTCTTC	CSARAASGRGYNEQFF
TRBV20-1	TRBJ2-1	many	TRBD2	TGCAGTGCTAGTTTAAGTGGGAGGGGCGAGCAGTTCTTC	CSASLSGRGEQFF
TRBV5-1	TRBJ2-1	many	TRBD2	TGCGCCAGCAGCTTTAGCGGGAGGGGGGAGCAGTTCTTC	CASSFSGRGEQFF
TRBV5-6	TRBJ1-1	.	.	TGTGCCAGCAGGTTCCAGCCCGGCTCCGGGGGCACTGAAGCTTTCTTT	CASRFQPGSGGTEAFF
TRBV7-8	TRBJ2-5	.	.	TGTGCCAGCAGCCCGCCGCTACGACTAGGACGCGAGACCCAGTACTTC	CASSPPLRLGRETQYF
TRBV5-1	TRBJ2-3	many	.	TGCGCCAGCAGCTTGGTTACAGCAAGCACAGATACGCAGTATTTT	CASSLVTASTDTQYF
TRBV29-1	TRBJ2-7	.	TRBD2	TGCAGCGTTGATAGCGGGAGGCGCCAGGAGCAGTACTTC	CSVDSGRRQEQYF
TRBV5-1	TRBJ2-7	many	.	TGCGCCAGCAGCCACGCCATAGCCCCGGAGGGCTCCTACGAGCAGTACTTC	CASSHAIAPEGSYEQYF
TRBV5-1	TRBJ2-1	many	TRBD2	TGCGCCAGCAGCTCCGATAGCGGGAGGGCACTTGAGCAGTTCTTC	CASSSDSGRALEQFF
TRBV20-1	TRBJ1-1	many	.	TGCAGTGCTTCAGACGAGGGGAACACTGAAGCTTTCTTT	CSASDEGNTEAFF
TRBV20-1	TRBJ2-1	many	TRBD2	TGCAGTGCTCCTACTAGCGGGAGTGGCCACAATGAGCAGTTCTTC	CSAPTSGSGHNEQFF
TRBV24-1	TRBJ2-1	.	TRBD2	TGTGCCACCAGTGACGGCGGGAGGGGAAAATACAATGAGCAGTTCTTC	CATSDGGRGKYNEQFF
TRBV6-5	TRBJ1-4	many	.	TGTGCCAGCAGTTACGGACTGAGTAATGAAAAACTGTTTTTT	CASSYGLSNEKLFF
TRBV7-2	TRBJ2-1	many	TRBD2	TGTGCCAGCAGCCGGGGGTCTAGCGGTGAAAATGAGCAGTTCTTC	CASSRGSSGENEQFF
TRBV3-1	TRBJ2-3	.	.	TGTGCCAGCAGCCCGGGGCTCGTCGGCGCAGATACGCAGTATTTT	CASSPGLVGADTQYF
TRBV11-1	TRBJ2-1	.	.	TGTGCCAGCAGCTCCCAGTGGCGGGCAGGTTATTACAATGAGCAGTTCTTC	CASSSQWRAGYYNEQFF
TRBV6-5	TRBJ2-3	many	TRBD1	TGTGCCAGCAGTTACTGGACAGGGGGGTCGCGAGGAACAGATACGCAGTATTTT	CASSYWTGGSRGTDTQYF
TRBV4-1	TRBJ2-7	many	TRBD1	TGCGCCAGCAGCCCAACAGGGGGGACCTTATACGCGCAGTACTTC	CASSPTGGTLYAQYF
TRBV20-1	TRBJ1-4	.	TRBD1	TGCAACCCCTCCGTGGACAGGTCAAAAGAAAAACTGTTTTTT	CNPSVDRSKEKLFF